This is a list of T cell receptor beta chains from one sample in a study of shared clonotypes between healthy human individuals. Clones were sequenced by immunoSEQ multiplex PCR, and TCRdb holds only the in-frame ones, with some missing. The table shows roughly 2.4 million clones, with approximately 94% occurring only once. Sequenced: naive CD4+ T cells sorted from blood. These TCRs come from a man aged 18-30 years in good health. The CDR3 runs from the conserved cysteine through the conserved F or W. Fields, in order: D gene, clone size, J gene, V gene, CDR3 protein, CDR3 DNA. The D gene is left open where the match is weak. The size entry is marked missing in some rows and otherwise reads once, few, many or a size class.

>TRBD2|.|TRBJ2-3|TRBV5-1
CASYFGLDAKDTQYF
TGCGCCAGCTACTTCGGACTAGATGCGAAAGATACGCAGTATTTT
>.|.|TRBJ2-4|TRBV10-3
CAISESLPVIQYF
TGTGCCATCAGTGAGTCGCTTCCTGTCATTCAGTACTTC
>.|.|TRBJ1-5|TRBV19
CASSKDVSNQPQHF
TGTGCCAGTAGTAAAGACGTTAGCAATCAGCCCCAGCATTTT
>.|.|TRBJ2-1|TRBV6-6
CASSPPGATYNEQFF
TGTGCCAGCAGTCCACCGGGGGCCACTTACAATGAGCAGTTCTTC
>TRBD1|.|TRBJ2-5|TRBV7-9
CASSLTGGARETQYF
TGTGCCAGCAGCTTAACAGGGGGCGCAAGGGAGACCCAGTACTTC
>.|.|TRBJ1-2|TRBV29-1
CSVGLGSGGDYGYTF
TGCAGCGTAGGCCTCGGGAGCGGAGGGGACTATGGCTACACCTTC
>.|.|TRBJ2-5|TRBV7-9
CASSFTARETQYF
TGTGCCAGCAGCTTTACCGCTCGGGAGACCCAGTACTTC
>.|.|TRBJ2-3|TRBV4-3
CASSQAKGWGTDTQYF
TGCGCCAGCAGCCAGGCTAAGGGCTGGGGCACAGATACGCAGTATTTT
>TRBD2|.|TRBJ2-7|TRBV5-1
CASSLVPGLAGGSSYEQYF
TGCGCCAGCAGCTTAGTCCCGGGACTAGCGGGAGGTAGCTCCTACGAGCAGTACTTC
>TRBD2|.|TRBJ2-1|TRBV2
CASSGGLAGGYNEQFF
TGTGCCAGCAGTGGTGGACTAGCGGGAGGGTACAATGAGCAGTTCTTC
>.|.|TRBJ1-1|TRBV11-2
CASSSDRNTEAFF
TGTGCCAGCAGCTCAGACAGGAACACTGAAGCTTTCTTT
>.|.|TRBJ2-3|TRBV9
CASSGGTGSWSADTQYF
TGTGCCAGCAGCGGAGGAACGGGCAGTTGGAGCGCAGATACGCAGTATTTT
>TRBD1|once|TRBJ2-3|TRBV2
CASTLQGDTQYF
TGTGCCAGCACTCTACAGGGGGATACGCAGTATTTT
>.|.|TRBJ2-3|TRBV7-9
CASSFDRNTDTQYF
TGTGCCAGCAGCTTCGACCGAAACACAGATACGCAGTATTTT
>.|.|TRBJ2-5|TRBV4-1
CASSQDHGLAWETQYF
TGCGCCAGCAGCCAAGATCACGGGTTGGCGTGGGAGACCCAGTACTTC
>.|.|TRBJ2-2|TRBV7-9
CASSFIIYERVFAGELFF
TGTGCCAGCAGCTTTATAATCTACGAGCGGGTTTTCGCCGGGGAGCTGTTTTTT
>TRBD1|.|TRBJ2-3|TRBV5-1
CASSLGGERTDTQYF
TGCGCCAGCAGCTTAGGGGGCGAGCGCACAGATACGCAGTATTTT
>TRBD1|.|TRBJ1-2|TRBV25-1
CASSVEQGIGGYTF
TGTGCCAGCAGTGTGGAACAGGGGATCGGTGGCTACACCTTC
>.|once|TRBJ1-1|TRBV30
CAWSVRTNTEAFF
TGTGCCTGGAGTGTACGCACGAACACTGAAGCTTTCTTT
>TRBD1|.|TRBJ1-6|TRBV7-3
CASSLSGGLNSPLHF
TGTGCCAGCAGCTTGTCAGGGGGCTTGAATTCACCCCTCCACTTT
>TRBD2|.|TRBJ2-3|TRBV11-3
CASSRSGGPTDTQYF
TGTGCCAGCAGCCGTAGCGGGGGGCCAACAGATACGCAGTATTTT
>TRBD1|.|TRBJ2-3|TRBV2
CASSGTGATSTDTQYF
TGTGCCAGCAGTGGCACAGGGGCCACTAGCACAGATACGCAGTATTTT
>TRBD1|.|TRBJ1-2|TRBV6-1
CASSEGQGVAGYTF
TGTGCCAGCAGTGAGGGACAGGGGGTAGCTGGCTACACCTTC
>.|.|TRBJ1-3|TRBV30
CAWNKGNSGNTIYF
TGTGCCTGGAATAAGGGTAACTCTGGAAACACCATATATTTT
>.|.|TRBJ2-5|TRBV5-1
CASSLRGVQETQYF
TGCGCCAGCAGCTTGCGAGGTGTACAAGAGACCCAGTACTTC
>.|.|TRBJ2-7|TRBV15
CATSPDYLSYEQYF
TGTGCCACCAGCCCGGACTACCTCTCCTACGAGCAGTACTTC
>TRBD1|.|TRBJ2-5|TRBV5-1
CASSTGTGGRETQYF
TGCGCCAGCAGCACCGGGACAGGAGGTAGAGAGACCCAGTACTTC
>TRBD2|.|TRBJ2-7|TRBV7-2
CASSPTRGGSDSYEQYF
TGTGCCAGCAGCCCCACCCGCGGGGGAAGTGACTCCTACGAGCAGTACTTC
>TRBD2|.|TRBJ2-1|TRBV6-1
CASSGGLAGTNEQFF
TGTGCCAGCAGCGGTGGGCTAGCGGGCACGAATGAGCAGTTCTTC
>.|once|TRBJ1-1|TRBV7-9
CASSRNIGANTEAFF
TGTGCCAGCAGCCGCAATATAGGAGCGAACACTGAAGCTTTCTTT
>.|.|TRBJ1-4|TRBV18
CASSTDLNEKLFF
TGTGCCAGCTCGACAGACCTCAATGAAAAACTGTTTTTT
>.|.|TRBJ2-1|TRBV7-2
CASSLVGTGPNNEQFF
TGTGCCAGCAGCTTAGTCGGGACGGGACCAAACAATGAGCAGTTCTTC
>.|few|TRBJ2-7|TRBV25-1
CASSAALQGKGGEQYF
TGTGCCAGCAGTGCAGCGCTACAGGGGAAGGGGGGGGAGCAGTACTTC
>.|.|TRBJ1-4|TRBV25-1
CASSPGTYLEKLFF
TGTGCCAGCAGCCCCGGGACTTACCTTGAAAAACTGTTTTTT
>TRBD1|.|TRBJ1-5|TRBV18
CASSDGTGGYQPQHF
TGTGCCAGCTCAGATGGGACAGGGGGCTACCAGCCCCAGCATTTT
>.|.|TRBJ1-4|TRBV5-4
CASSLGLTTNEKLFF
TGTGCCAGCAGCTTGGGACTTACAACTAATGAAAAACTGTTTTTT
>TRBD1|.|TRBJ1-6|TRBV6-5
CASRSTGGSPLHF
TGTGCCAGCAGATCAACAGGGGGCTCGCCCCTCCACTTT
>.|.|TRBJ1-6|TRBV9
CASSVNPTGSPLHF
TGTGCCAGCAGCGTAAATCCGACAGGTTCACCCCTCCACTTT
>TRBD2|.|TRBJ2-3|TRBV18
CASSPPGGPSDTQYF
TGTGCCAGCTCACCACCGGGAGGGCCCTCTGATACGCAGTATTTT
>.|.|TRBJ2-3|TRBV10-1
CASSESREALSTDTQYF
TGCGCCAGCAGTGAGTCGAGAGAAGCCCTTAGCACAGATACGCAGTATTTT
>TRBD1|.|TRBJ2-3|TRBV19
CASSTTGTGVSDTQYF
TGTGCCAGTAGTACTACCGGGACAGGAGTATCGGATACGCAGTATTTT
>.|.|TRBJ1-1|TRBV9
CASSAGSTVNTEAFF
TGTGCCAGCAGCGCCGGGAGCACGGTGAACACTGAAGCTTTCTTT
>.|.|TRBJ2-2|TRBV28
CASSLSSGFVTGELFF
TGTGCCAGCAGTTTATCCTCAGGGTTTGTAACCGGGGAGCTGTTTTTT
>TRBD2|.|TRBJ2-3|TRBV10-3
CAISDGTSGGTDTQYF
TGTGCCATCAGTGATGGCACTAGCGGGGGCACAGATACGCAGTATTTT
>TRBD1|.|TRBJ2-3|TRBV29-1
CSVEVRDRATDTQYF
TGCAGCGTTGAAGTCCGGGACAGGGCTACAGATACGCAGTATTTT
>.|.|TRBJ2-5|TRBV7-9
CASSLVPLETQYF
TGTGCCAGCAGCTTAGTACCGCTGGAGACCCAGTACTTC
>TRBD1|.|TRBJ2-3|TRBV5-1
CASSWRTGARTDTQYF
TGCGCCAGCAGCTGGCGGACAGGGGCCAGGACAGATACGCAGTATTTT
>.|.|TRBJ2-7|TRBV5-1
CASSPRDTYYEQYF
TGCGCCAGCAGCCCCCGGGACACCTACTACGAGCAGTACTTC
>.|.|TRBJ2-2|TRBV6-5
CASSFGSGTGELFF
TGTGCCAGCAGTTTCGGGAGCGGCACCGGGGAGCTGTTTTTT
>.|.|TRBJ1-1|TRBV29-1
CSVDREKEAFF
TGCAGCGTTGATCGTGAGAAAGAAGCTTTCTTT